Listed here is a single T cell receptor beta chain. Its antigen is not known. The CDR3 totals 13 residues. CDR1 MNHEY and CDR2 SVGAGI come from the germline V gene. Trimming left V 2 bases short and J 11 bases short, with 15 bases between. Amplification of TCR alpha and beta CDR3 regions from RNA used iRepertoire nested multiplex PCR. Each CDR3 protein is one row after TCRdb ran MiXCR on the multiplex PCR reads. There are more than 350,000 distinct CDR3 sequences in the sample; around 38% occur only once, and about 12% lies in the top ten. This specimen comes from a study of glioma-infiltrating T cells. About the study: Sequencing aimed for roughly 4.5- to 11-fold coverage of 750,000 to 1,000,000 peripheral T cells.

Study-level findings and limits: Only very few CDR3 sequences appeared in both tissue and blood. Gliomas, especially low-grade, showed above-expected tissue-blood divergence; non-neoplastic patients showed below. Patients with low tissue-blood divergence carried a signature set of shared blood CDR3 motifs.

J is TRBJ1-1 and V is TRBV6-5, with D unclear. This TCR derives from a human donor with low-grade glioma or glioblastoma, undergoing nonglioma brain surgery, or in good health (not recorded which). Input material: glioma tissue, nonneoplastic brain tissue, or PBMCs (not recorded which). The CDR3 reads CASSYPEDLEAFF. CDR3 nucleotides: TGTGCCAGCAGTTACCCCGAGGACCTTGAGGCTTTCTTT.